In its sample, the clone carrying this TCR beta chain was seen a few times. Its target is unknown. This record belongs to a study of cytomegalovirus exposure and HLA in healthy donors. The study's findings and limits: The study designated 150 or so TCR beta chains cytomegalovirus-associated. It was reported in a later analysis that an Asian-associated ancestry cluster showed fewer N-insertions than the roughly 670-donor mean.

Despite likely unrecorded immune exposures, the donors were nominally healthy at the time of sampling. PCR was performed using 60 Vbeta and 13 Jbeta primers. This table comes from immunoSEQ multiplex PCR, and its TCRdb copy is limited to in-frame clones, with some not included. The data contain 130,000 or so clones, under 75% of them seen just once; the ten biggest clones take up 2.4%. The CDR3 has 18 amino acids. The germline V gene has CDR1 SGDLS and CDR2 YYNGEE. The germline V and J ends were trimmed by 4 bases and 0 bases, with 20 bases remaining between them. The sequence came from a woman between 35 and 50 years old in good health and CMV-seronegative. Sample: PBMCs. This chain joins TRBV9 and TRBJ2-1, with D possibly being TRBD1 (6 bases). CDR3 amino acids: CASSPEGGQTVSYNEQFF. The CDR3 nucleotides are TGTGCCAGCAGCCCCGAAGGGGGTCAAACTGTCTCCTACAATGAGCAGTTCTTC.